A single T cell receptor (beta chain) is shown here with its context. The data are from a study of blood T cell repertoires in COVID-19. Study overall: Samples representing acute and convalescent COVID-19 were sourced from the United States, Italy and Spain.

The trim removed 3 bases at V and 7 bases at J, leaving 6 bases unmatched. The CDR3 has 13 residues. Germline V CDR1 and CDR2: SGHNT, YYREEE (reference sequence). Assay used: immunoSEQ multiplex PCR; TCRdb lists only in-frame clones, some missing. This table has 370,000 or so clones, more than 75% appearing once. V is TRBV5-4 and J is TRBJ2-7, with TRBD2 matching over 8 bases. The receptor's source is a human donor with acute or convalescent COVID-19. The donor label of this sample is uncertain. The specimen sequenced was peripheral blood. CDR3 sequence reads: CASSWSAGGEQYF. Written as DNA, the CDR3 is TGTGCCAGCAGCTGGAGTGCGGGGGGAGAGCAGTACTTC.